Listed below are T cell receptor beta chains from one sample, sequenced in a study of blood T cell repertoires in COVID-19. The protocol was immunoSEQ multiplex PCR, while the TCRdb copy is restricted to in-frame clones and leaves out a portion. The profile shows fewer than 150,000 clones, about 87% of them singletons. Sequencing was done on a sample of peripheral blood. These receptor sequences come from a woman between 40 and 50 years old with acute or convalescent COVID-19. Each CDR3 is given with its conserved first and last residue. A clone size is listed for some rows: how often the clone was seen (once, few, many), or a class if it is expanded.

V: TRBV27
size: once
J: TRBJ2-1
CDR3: CASSLVGQGRDEQFF

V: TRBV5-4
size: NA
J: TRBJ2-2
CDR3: CASSLAGLTNTGELFF

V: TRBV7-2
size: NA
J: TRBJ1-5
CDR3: CASSLRGRPQHF

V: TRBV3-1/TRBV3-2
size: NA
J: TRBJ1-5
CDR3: CASSLSRGNQPQHF

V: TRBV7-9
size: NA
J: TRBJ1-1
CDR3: CASSLLRGSEAFF

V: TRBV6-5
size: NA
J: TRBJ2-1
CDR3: CASSLGGLEQFF

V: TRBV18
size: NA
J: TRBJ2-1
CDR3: CASSPHDEGEQFF

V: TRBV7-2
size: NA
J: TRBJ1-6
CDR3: CASSLAVGSHSPLHF

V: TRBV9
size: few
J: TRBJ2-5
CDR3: CASKGAGDRQETQYF

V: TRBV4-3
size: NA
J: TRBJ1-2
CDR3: CASSPPGQGKGGYTF

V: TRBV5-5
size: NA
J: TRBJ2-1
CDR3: CASSLDSVPYNEQFF

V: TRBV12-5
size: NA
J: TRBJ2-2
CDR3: CASGPGQGEGTGELFF

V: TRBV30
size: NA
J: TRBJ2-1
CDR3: CAWSVGGGNEQFF

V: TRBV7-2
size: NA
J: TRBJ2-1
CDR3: CASSPFNGGTYNEQFF

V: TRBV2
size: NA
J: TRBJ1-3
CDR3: CASSTGFSGNTIYF

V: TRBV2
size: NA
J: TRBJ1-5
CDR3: CASTIYRDQPQHF

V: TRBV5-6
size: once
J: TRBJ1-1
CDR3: CASSAGQGHWGNTEAFF

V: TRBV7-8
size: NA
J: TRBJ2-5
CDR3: CASSLDQAETQYF

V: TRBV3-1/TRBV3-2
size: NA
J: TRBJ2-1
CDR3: CAGSRHSGGSTSVQFF

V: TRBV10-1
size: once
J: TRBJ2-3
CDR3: CASSGTPISTDTQYF

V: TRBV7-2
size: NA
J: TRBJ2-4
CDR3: CASSRGPQNIQYF

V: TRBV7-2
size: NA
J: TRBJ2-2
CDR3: CASSLLGLAGTGELFF

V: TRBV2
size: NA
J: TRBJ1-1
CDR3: CASRRGQYEAFF

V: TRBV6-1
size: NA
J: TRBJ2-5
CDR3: CASSDRGQMLLGETQYF

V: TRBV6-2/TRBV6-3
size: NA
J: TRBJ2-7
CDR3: CASSYIHRTSHYEQYF

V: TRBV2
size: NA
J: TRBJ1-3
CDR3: CASSEQVTGNTIYF

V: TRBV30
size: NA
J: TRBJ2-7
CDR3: CAWSQQRYEQYF

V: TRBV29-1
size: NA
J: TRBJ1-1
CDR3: CSVEDRTVNTEAFF

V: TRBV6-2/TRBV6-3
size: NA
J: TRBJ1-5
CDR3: CASSQQELMGNQPQHF

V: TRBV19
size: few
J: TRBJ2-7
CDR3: CASSSVAVASYEQYF

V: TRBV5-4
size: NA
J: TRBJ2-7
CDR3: CASSLAGGRYEQYF

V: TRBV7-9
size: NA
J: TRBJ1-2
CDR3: CASSLGGTDYGYTF

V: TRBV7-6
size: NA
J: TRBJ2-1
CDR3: CASSLEAGGSSYNEQFF

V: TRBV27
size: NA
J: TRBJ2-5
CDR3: CASSPGASGSPETQYF

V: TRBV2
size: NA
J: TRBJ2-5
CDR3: CASALEGETQYF

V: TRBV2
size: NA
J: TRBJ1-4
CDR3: CASTAGGIANEKLFF

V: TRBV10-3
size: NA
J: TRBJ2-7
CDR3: CAISDPGTGTYEQYF

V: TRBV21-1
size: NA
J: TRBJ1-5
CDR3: CASSTPARASNQPQHF

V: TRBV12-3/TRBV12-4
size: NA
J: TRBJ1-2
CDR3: CASSFEGVDGYTF

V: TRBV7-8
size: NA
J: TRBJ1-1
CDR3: CASSLDSRQRNTEAFF

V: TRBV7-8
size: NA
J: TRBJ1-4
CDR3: CASSLSEGNIEKLFF

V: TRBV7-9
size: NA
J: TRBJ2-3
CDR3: CASSSHVRDTQYF

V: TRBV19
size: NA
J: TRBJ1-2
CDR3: CASSTQTGTGVGYTF

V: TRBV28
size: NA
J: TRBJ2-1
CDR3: CASSLLDITPSYNEQFF

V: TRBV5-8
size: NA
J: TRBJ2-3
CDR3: CASSPALADTQYF

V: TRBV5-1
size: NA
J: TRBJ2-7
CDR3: CASSSSYEQYF

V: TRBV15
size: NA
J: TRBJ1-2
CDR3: CATSRESNYGYTF

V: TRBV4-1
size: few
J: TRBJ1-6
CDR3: CASSQVGARISPLHF

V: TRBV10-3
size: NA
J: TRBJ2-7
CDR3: CAISGFGEQYF

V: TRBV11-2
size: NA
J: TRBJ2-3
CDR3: CASSTGTSTDTQYF

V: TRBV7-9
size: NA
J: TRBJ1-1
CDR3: CASRGQGAEAFF

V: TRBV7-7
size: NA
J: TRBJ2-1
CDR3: CASSPGTSGLYNEQFF

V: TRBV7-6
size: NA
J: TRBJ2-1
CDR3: CASSIGTSSGNEQFF